Listed here are 31 T cell receptor beta chains from one sample, sequenced in a study of T cell responses to AZD1222 COVID-19 vaccine. Measured with immunoSEQ multiplex PCR; TCRdb has only the in-frame clones, and not every one. This sample has tens of thousands of clones; over 75% occur once, and the top ten carry about 9.4%. The sample consisted of peripheral blood, taken on day 0 of AZD1222 vaccination. The origin of the receptors is an adult in good health.

The chain has TRBV29-1 and TRBJ2-1; tentative D call: TRBD2 (5 bases). V gave up 4 bases and J gave up 4 bases, with 14 bases separating them. CDR3 length equals 14 residues. In germline, CDR1 is SQVTM, CDR2 ANQGSEA. CDR3 residues: CSVVFPPGYNEQFF. The CDR3 nucleotides read TGCAGCGTTGTATTCCCGCCGGGATACAATGAGCAGTTCTTC.

The chain is built from TRBV7-2 and TRBJ1-4, with no clear D. The CDR3 is 13 residues long. Trimming stripped 2 bases from V and 8 bases from J, with 9 bases between. CDR1 and CDR2 (germline): SGHTA, FQGNSA. The CDR3 DNA follows: TGTGCCAGCAGCTTAATCTACGGAGAAAAACTGTTTTTT. Residues: CASSLIYGEKLFF.

The chain uses TRBV18 and TRBJ1-2; weak D call: TRBD1 (5 bases). The CDR3 length is 16 residues. The V end was cut by 2 bases, the J end by 2 bases, with 15 bases between. Germline lookup yields CDR1 KGHSH and CDR2 LQKENI. The CDR3 here is CASSPTGTVENYGYTF. Written as DNA, the CDR3 is TGTGCCAGCTCACCAACCGGGACTGTTGAAAACTATGGCTACACCTTC. Full variable domain (missing parts from reference TRBV18 and TRBJ1-2): NAGVMQNPRHLVRRRGQEARLRCSPMKGHSHVYWYRQLPEEGLKFMVYLQKENIIDESGMPKERFSAEFPKEGPSILRIQQVVRGDSAAYFCASSPTGTVENYGYTFGSGTRLTVV.

This chain connects TRBV10-3 to TRBJ1-3, with 8 nucleotides matching TRBD1. CDR1 is ENHRY, CDR2 SYGVKD, per germline. V shed 5 bases, J shed 3 bases, and the junction held 6 bases outside the gene matches. CDR3 length equals 15 residues. This CDR3 reads CAISPGGQSGNTIYF. The CDR3 DNA is TGTGCCATCAGTCCAGGGGGCCAGAGTGGAAACACCATATATTTT.

The chain couples TRBV11-2 to TRBJ1-3, with 7 bases lining up with TRBD1. CDR3 size: 15 residues. V shed 2 bases, J shed 4 bases, and the junction held 5 bases outside the gene matches. CDR1 SGHAT and CDR2 FQNNGV come from the germline V gene. The CDR3 protein is CASSLRGGDGNTIYF. Here the CDR3 DNA reads TGTGCCAGCAGCTTACGAGGGGGCGACGGAAACACCATATATTTT. Supplemented by reference TRBV11-2 and TRBJ1-3, the full variable domain reads EAGVAQSPRYKIIEKRQSVAFWCNPISGHATLYWYQQILGQGPKLLIQFQNNGVVDDSQLPKDRFSAERLKGVDSTLKIQPAKLEDSAVYLCASSLRGGDGNTIYFGEGSWLTVV.

The rearrangement joins TRBV18 to TRBJ2-4; D is possibly TRBD1 or TRBD2 (5 bases each). V shed 5 bases and J shed 5 bases, with 19 bases lying between them. The CDR3 length is 16 residues. The germline gives CDR1 KGHSH, CDR2 LQKENI. The CDR3 sequence: CASSAPGPPPQNIQYF. The CDR3 region has the DNA TGTGCCAGCTCAGCGCCGGGACCTCCCCCCCAAAACATTCAGTACTTC.

The chain combines TRBV6-1 with TRBJ1-3; possibly TRBD1 for D (5 bases). V was shortened by 0 bases and J by 3 bases, with 9 bases between the two germline ends. The CDR3 covers 15 residues. The germline V gene has CDR1 MNHNS and CDR2 SASEGT. The CDR3 sequence is CASSEAGRVGNTIYF. Here the CDR3 DNA reads TGTGCCAGCAGTGAAGCTGGCAGGGTTGGAAACACCATATATTTT.

V gene TRBV12-3 or TRBV12-4 combines with J gene TRBJ1-1; no clear D gene. This CDR3 region has 12 residues. Between the trimmed V and J ends, which lost 0 bases and 9 bases, there was a span of 8 bases. As DNA, the CDR3 is TGTGCCAGCAGTTTAGCTGCCGCACAAGCTTTCTTT. Encoded protein: CASSLAAAQAFF.

J is TRBJ1-5 and V is TRBV19, with D possibly TRBD1 on 5 matching bases. Germline V lookup: CDR1 LNHDA, CDR2 SQIVND (reference sequence). The CDR3 spans 16 residues. The V and J ends lost 3 bases and 0 bases respectively, with 12 bases between them. CDR3 sequence reads: CASSIAGTYSNQPQHF. The CDR3 nucleotides read TGTGCCAGTAGTATCGCGGGGACCTATAGCAATCAGCCCCAGCATTTT. Based on the CDR3 plus reference TRBV19 and TRBJ1-5, the full variable domain is DGGITQSPKYLFRKEGQNVTLSCEQNLNHDAMYWYRQDPGQGLRLIYYSQIVNDFQKGDIAEGYSVSREKKESFPLTVTSAQKNPTAFYLCASSIAGTYSNQPQHFGDGTRLSIL.

V usage is TRBV30 and J usage is TRBJ1-2; 8 nucleotides line up with TRBD1. J gave up 6 bases and V 5 bases, and 8 bases lay outside the gene matches. CDR3 length equals 13 residues. Looked up from germline, CDR1 is GTSNPN and CDR2 is SVGIG (reference sequence). As DNA, the CDR3 is TGTGCCTGGGGGAAACAGGGGGGAAATGGCTACACCTTC. Protein product: CAWGKQGGNGYTF.

The rearrangement joins TRBV30 to TRBJ2-7, with D unresolved. The V and J ends lost 1 base and 4 bases respectively, with 5 bases between them. CDR1 is GTSNPN and CDR2 is SVGIG in the germline V gene (reference sequence). This CDR3 region has 11 residues. The DNA of the CDR3 is TGTGCCTGGAGTGGTCTTTACGAGCAGTACTTC. The encoded protein is CAWSGLYEQYF.

CDR3: CASSNLGDYGYTF. The CDR3 DNA follows: TGTGCCAGCAGCAACCTGGGCGATTATGGCTACACCTTC. This sequence joins TRBV3-1 (or the pseudogene TRBV3-2) and TRBJ1-2; unclear D gene. The germline gives CDR1 LGHDT, CDR2 YNNKEL (reference sequence). V lost 5 bases, J lost 5 bases, and 12 bases lay in between. This CDR3 is built from 13 residues.

The chain carries TRBV18 and TRBJ2-1; the D is unclear. CDR3 length: 14 residues. Germline V gene lookup returns CDR1 KGHSH and CDR2 LQKENI. V lost 6 bases to trimming and J lost 4 bases, with 13 bases between them. The DNA of the CDR3 is TGTGCCAGCTCCCCGGGCACTGCGTACAATGAGCAGTTCTTC. This sequence encodes CASSPGTAYNEQFF.

This clone was recorded once. The chain joins TRBV10-1 to TRBJ1-5; 7 nucleotides align to TRBD1. V was clipped by 8 bases and J by 2 bases; unmatched bases: 0. The CDR3 has 12 residues. Germline V gives CDR1 WNHNN, CDR2 SYGVQD (reference sequence). CDR3: CASGQGNQPQHF. Here the CDR3 DNA reads TGCGCCAGCGGACAGGGCAATCAGCCCCAGCATTTT.

The chain uses TRBV5-1 and TRBJ2-5, with no clear D. CDR1 is SGHRS and CDR2 is YFSETQ in the germline V gene. V was clipped by 6 bases and J by 6 bases, with 18 bases between them. This CDR3 has 14 amino acids. As DNA, the CDR3 is TGCGCCAGCAAAGAGGCAGGAAGCAAGCAGACCCAGTACTTC. Protein: CASKEAGSKQTQYF. The complete variable domain, with remaining parts taken from reference TRBV5-1 and TRBJ2-5, reads KAGVTQTPRYLIKTRGQQVTLSCSPISGHRSVSWYQQTPGQGLQFLFEYFSETQRNKGNFPGRFSGRQFSNSRSEMNVSTLELGDSALYLCASKEAGSKQTQYFGPGTRLLVL.

The chain has TRBV19 and TRBJ2-7; D may correspond to TRBD1 or TRBD2 (5 bases each). The germline V and J ends were trimmed by 10 bases and 9 bases, with 16 bases remaining between them. The germline V gene has CDR1 LNHDA and CDR2 SQIVND (reference sequence). This CDR3 spans 11 amino acids. CDR3 amino acids: CATSGERGQYF. DNA of the CDR3: TGTGCCACCTCCGGCGAGAGGGGGCAGTACTTC. Supplemented by reference TRBV19 and TRBJ2-7, the full variable domain reads DGGITQSPKYLFRKEGQNVTLSCEQNLNHDAMYWYRQDPGQGLRLIYYSQIVNDFQKGDIAEGYSVSREKKESFPLTVTSAQKNPTAFYLCATSGERGQYFGPGTRLTVT.

The chain combines TRBV5-1 with TRBJ1-4; 7 bases match TRBD1. The V gene's germline CDR1 is SGHRS and CDR2 YFSETQ. The length of the CDR3 is 15 residues. With 4 bases clipped from V and 4 bases from J, the junction kept 7 bases outside the gene matches. CDR3 region: CASSKQTGINEKLFF. CDR3 DNA: TGCGCCAGCAGCAAGCAGACAGGGATTAATGAAAAACTGTTTTTT. The full variable domain, completed using reference TRBV5-1 and TRBJ1-4, is KAGVTQTPRYLIKTRGQQVTLSCSPISGHRSVSWYQQTPGQGLQFLFEYFSETQRNKGNFPGRFSGRQFSNSRSEMNVSTLELGDSALYLCASSKQTGINEKLFFGSGTQLSVL.

The J gene is TRBJ1-2, the V gene TRBV28, with TRBD1 matching 7 bases. Losses at the gene ends were 5 bases for V and 4 bases for J; bases not matched to a gene: 16. CDR3 size: 17 residues. Germline CDR1 reads MDHEN; CDR2 reads SYDVKM. The CDR3 spells CASSPQGQVGASYGYTF. In nucleotides, the CDR3 is TGTGCCAGCAGTCCCCAAGGACAGGTGGGGGCCAGCTATGGCTACACCTTC.

Only a few counts were recorded for this clone. This chain connects TRBV7-9 to TRBJ2-7; D may correspond to TRBD1 or TRBD2 (6 bases each). The CDR3 extends over 16 amino acids. Germline loops: CDR1 SEHNR, CDR2 FQNEAQ (reference sequence). Trimming stripped 1 base from V and 2 bases from J, with 15 bases between. Here the CDR3 reads CASSLGRAGATYEQYF. DNA of the CDR3: TGTGCCAGCAGCTTAGGGAGGGCAGGGGCCACCTACGAGCAGTACTTC.

The chain recombines TRBV7-9 with TRBJ1-1; no clear D. Germline assignment: CDR1 SEHNR and CDR2 FQNEAQ (reference sequence). The CDR3 spans 12 residues. V was clipped by 5 bases and J by 3 bases, with 7 bases between them. The CDR3 DNA sequence: TGTGCCAGCAGCCCGTTTGACACTGAAGCTTTCTTT. Translating it yields CASSPFDTEAFF.

The gene calls are TRBV7-8 and TRBJ1-3; D is uncertain. Germline CDR1 is SGHVS and CDR2 is FQNEAQ. This CDR3 is 12 amino acids long. Trimming left V 5 bases short and J 8 bases short, with 10 bases between. The CDR3 DNA sequence: TGTGCCAGCAGCCTGAATACGGACACCATATATTTT. It specifies CASSLNTDTIYF.

This sequence joins TRBV10-3 and TRBJ2-1, with D perhaps matching TRBD1 or TRBD2 (5 bases each). CDR1 ENHRY and CDR2 SYGVKD come from the germline V gene. This CDR3 spans 14 amino acids. Trimming shortened V by 2 bases and J by 0 bases, and 5 bases separated the two germline ends. CDR3 region: CAISEGGSYNEQFF. The CDR3 DNA reads TGTGCCATCAGTGAGGGGGGCTCCTACAATGAGCAGTTCTTC.

This chain connects TRBV7-9 to TRBJ2-1, with TRBD2 matching over 8 bases. Per germline, CDR1 SEHNR and CDR2 FQNEAQ (reference sequence). Trimming cost V 5 bases and J 4 bases; bases outside gene matches: 7. The CDR3 has 15 residues. The CDR3 spells CASSPRGGTYNEQFF. The CDR3 region has the DNA TGTGCCAGCAGCCCACGGGGGGGCACGTACAATGAGCAGTTCTTC.

About this clone itself: A read error may produce the germline difference seen at one junction end. CDR3 sequence reads: CAGRRDSLTVEQFF. The CDR3 DNA reads as TGTGCCGGCAGGAGGGACTCCCTTACGGTTGAGCAGTTCTTC. The rearrangement joins TRBV2 to TRBJ2-1; maybe TRBD2 (6 bases). Germline-derived CDR1 and CDR2 are SNHLY and FYNNEI. This CDR3 has 14 residues.

J is TRBJ2-7 and V is TRBV5-1; perhaps TRBD2 as D (5 bases). V lost 0 bases to trimming and J lost 7 bases, with 14 bases between them. In germline, CDR1 is SGHRS, CDR2 YFSETQ. This CDR3 is 14 amino acids long. The CDR3, as DNA: TGCGCCAGCAGCTTGGCCGGCAGGACGGGGGAGCAGTACTTC. This gives the protein CASSLAGRTGEQYF.

This chain joins TRBV25-1 and TRBJ2-7, with 9 bases matching TRBD1. CDR3 length equals 13 residues. Germline trimming cut 10 bases from V and 2 bases from J; bases unmatched to any gene: 6. From germline, CDR1 is MGHDK and CDR2 SYGVNS. The DNA for the CDR3 is TGTGCCACCGCCGGGACAGGGACCTACGAGCAGTACTTC. Translated, it gives CATAGTGTYEQYF.

This chain joins TRBV30 and TRBJ1-5; D is unresolved. The CDR3 runs 15 residues. Germline lookup yields CDR1 GTSNPN and CDR2 SVGIG (reference sequence). Trimming removed 4 bases from V and 4 bases from J, with 17 bases in between. Written as DNA, the CDR3 is TGTGCCTGGACCTCGGGCAGTGGGAGGAATCAGCCCCAGCATTTT. This codes for CAWTSGSGRNQPQHF. The complete variable domain, with remaining parts taken from reference TRBV30 and TRBJ1-5, reads SQTIHQWPATLVQPVGSPLSLECTVEGTSNPNLYWYRQAAGRGLQLLFYSVGIGQISSEVPQNLSASRPQDRQFILSSKKLLLSDSGFYLCAWTSGSGRNQPQHFGDGTRLSIL.

The V and J genes are TRBV15 and TRBJ2-5, with a weak D call TRBD2 (6 bases). The V gene's germline CDR1 is LNHNV and CDR2 YYDKDF (reference sequence). V lost 5 bases and J lost 2, with 15 bases in between. CDR3 length: 15 amino acids. Written as DNA, the CDR3 is TGTGCCACCAGCGGGGACTTGGGGCCTCAAGAGACCCAGTACTTC. Translated, it gives CATSGDLGPQETQYF. The variable domain in full, completed from reference TRBV15 and TRBJ2-5, reads DAMVIQNPRYQVTQFGKPVTLSCSQTLNHNVMYWYQQKSSQAPKLLFHYYDKDFNNEADTPDNFQSRRPNTSFCFLDIRSPGLGDTAMYLCATSGDLGPQETQYFGPGTRLLVL.

The chain carries TRBV2 and TRBJ1-1, with D perhaps TRBD1 (5 bases). Germline CDR1 and CDR2: SNHLY and FYNNEI. The CDR3 is 14 residues long. Trimming shortened V by 4 bases and J by 0 bases, and 9 bases separated the two germline ends. CDR3 nucleotide sequence: TGTGCCAGCAGTGCGGGGCCCATGAACACTGAAGCTTTCTTT. Its translation is CASSAGPMNTEAFF.

The V gene is TRBV10-2, the J gene TRBJ2-1; unclear D gene. Germline assignment: CDR1 WSHSY and CDR2 SAAADI. Trimming pared 8 bases from V and 4 bases from J, leaving 12 bases between. This CDR3 has 13 amino acids. The CDR3 loop reads CASRETNYNEQFF. CDR3 nucleotide sequence: TGCGCCAGCCGAGAGACAAATTACAATGAGCAGTTCTTC.

The chain couples TRBV30 to TRBJ2-4; 9 bases agree with TRBD1. Germline V lookup: CDR1 GTSNPN, CDR2 SVGIG (reference sequence). The J segment lost 6 bases and the V segment lost 3 bases, leaving 3 bases of the junction unmatched. The length of the CDR3 is 13 residues. The CDR3, as DNA: TGTGCCTGGAGCCGGGACAGGGCAAACATTCAGTACTTC. Translating gives CAWSRDRANIQYF.